The clone carrying this T cell receptor (beta chain) has just a few counts. The target antigen is unknown. After 5'RACE with constant-segment primers, TCR alpha and TCR beta cDNA libraries carrying sample barcodes and UMIs were obtained. TCRdb called the 5' RACE reads again in MiXCR, with one record for every CDR3 protein. The sample yields 90,000 to 120,000 distinct CDR3 sequences, about a sixth seen once. Germline V gene sequence: CDR1 SGHDT, CDR2 YYEEEE. V lost 1 base and J lost 0, with 10 bases in between. CDR3 length: 15 amino acids. This sample is part of a study of T-cell memory formation after mild COVID-19. Study information: TCR clusters mostly belonged to single donors.

General study findings and limits: Researchers found some responding clones in pre-infection memory, a sign that cross-reactive memory joined. While clones contracting from day 15 to 85 were balanced between CD4 and CD8, later expanders leaned CD4+.

The genes are TRBV5-6 and TRBJ1-1, with D hard to call. The clonotype was recovered from a man aged 18 to 35 who had mild COVID-19 (a few samples of this study predate the infection). Cell type and time point are not known. Specimen: PBMCs or a T cell subset sorted from them (not recorded which). The CDR3 sequence is CASSLLRGMNTEAFF. In DNA, the CDR3 is TGTGCCAGCAGCTTGCTACGCGGCATGAACACTGAAGCTTTCTTT.